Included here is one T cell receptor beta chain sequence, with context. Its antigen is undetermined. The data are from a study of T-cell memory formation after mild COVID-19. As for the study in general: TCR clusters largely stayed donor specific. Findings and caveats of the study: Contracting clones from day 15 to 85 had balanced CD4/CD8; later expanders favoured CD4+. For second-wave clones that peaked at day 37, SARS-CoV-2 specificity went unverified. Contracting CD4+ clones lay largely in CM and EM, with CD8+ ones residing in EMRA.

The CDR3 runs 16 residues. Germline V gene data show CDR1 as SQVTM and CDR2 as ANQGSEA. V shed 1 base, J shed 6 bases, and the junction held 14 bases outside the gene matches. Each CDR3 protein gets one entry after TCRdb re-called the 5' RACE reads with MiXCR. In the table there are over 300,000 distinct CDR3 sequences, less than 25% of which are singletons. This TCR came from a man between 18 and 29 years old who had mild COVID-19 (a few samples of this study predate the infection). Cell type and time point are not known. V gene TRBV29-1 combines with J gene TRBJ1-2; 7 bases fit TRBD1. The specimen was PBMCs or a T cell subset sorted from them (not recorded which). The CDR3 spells CSVEGSGGSLRDGYTF. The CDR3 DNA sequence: TGCAGCGTTGAAGGGTCAGGGGGGTCTTTGAGGGATGGCTACACCTTC.